This TCR beta chain was retrieved from a study of shared clonotypes between healthy human individuals. Study information: Donor composition was a couple of women and three men, aged 18 to 49. Study conclusions and caveats: The represented genetic and exposure-history diversity was limited by the small number of donors. Sampling covered blood only; tissue repertoires likely differ.

Deletions cut 7 bases from V and 2 bases from J, with 8 bases between. This CDR3 contains 12 residues. Germline values: CDR1 MDHEN, CDR2 SYDVKM. On this clone itself: Its antigen is still unknown.

The assay used deep level. Sequenced by immunoSEQ multiplex PCR; TCRdb stores in-frame clones only, minus some. The repertoire consists of over a million clones, with 98% occurring once and the leading ten covering about 0.34%. The chain is built from TRBV28 and TRBJ2-5; no firm D call. The sequence was obtained from a man aged 25-40 years in good health. Sequenced sample: naive CD4+ T cells sorted from blood. Described subset: CD45RA+ positively selected. The CDR3 DNA follows: TGTGCCAGCAAAAGGCAGCAAGAGACCCAGTACTTC. Its protein is CASKRQQETQYF.